These 9 T cell receptor beta chains share one sample of origin, sequenced in a study of cytomegalovirus exposure and HLA in healthy donors (dated by TCRdb to the late 2010s). Libraries were made using the immunoSEQ multiplex PCR assay. The multiplex PCR relied on a mix of 60 forward primers for TCR Vbeta segments and 13 reverse primers for TCR Jbeta segments. The table was pulled from immuneACCESS by TCRdb, which kept in-frame rearrangements only. Such tables lose some clones; where checked, under half of the loss comes from unresolved V genes, and the rest has no known cause. The sample table shows 95,000 to 150,000 clones, and more than 60% are seen once. The ten top clones hold 1.5% of the sample. Sequenced input: PBMCs. These receptors were collected from a man in his late teens or twenties in good health and CMV-seronegative.

In this sample, this clone turned up a few times. CDR3 in DNA: TGTGCCAGCAGCCAAGATCCCGGGAAGAGCTCCTACAATGAGCAGTTCTTC. Protein: CASSQDPGKSSYNEQFF. The V gene is TRBV14, the J gene TRBJ2-1; possibly TRBD2 for D (5 bases). Between the trimmed V and J ends, which lost 0 bases and 0 bases, there was a span of 12 bases. The germline CDR1 and CDR2 sequences are SGHDN and FVKESK. The CDR3 has 17 residues.

This clone was detected a few times. J is TRBJ2-5 and V is TRBV5-1; TRBD2 might be the D (5 bases). Germline assignment: CDR1 SGHRS and CDR2 YFSETQ. The CDR3 runs 14 residues. V was shortened by 3 bases and J by 6 bases, with 15 bases between the two germline ends. For the CDR3, the DNA is TGCGCCAGCAGCTCCCCCCCGCTAGCCAAGACCCAGTACTTC. This encodes CASSSPPLAKTQYF.

A single count supports this clone. The V call is TRBV7-9, the J call TRBJ1-1; D perhaps matches TRBD1 (6 bases). The CDR3 runs 15 residues. Germline V gene lookup returns CDR1 SEHNR and CDR2 FQNEAQ (reference sequence). Trimming cost V 3 bases and J 1 base, with 12 bases left between them. CDR3 DNA: TGTGCCAGCAGCTTGGGGCAGGGGCAGAACACTGAAGCTTTCTTT. Its translation is CASSLGQGQNTEAFF.

The sample holds one count of this clone. The chain joins TRBV2 to TRBJ1-4, with TRBD1 matching over 9 bases. This CDR3 is built from 15 residues. Germline CDR1 and CDR2: SNHLY and FYNNEI. V gave up 7 bases and J gave up 8 bases; unmatched junction bases: 11. The CDR3 DNA reads as TGTGCCAGCAACCGGGCACAGGGGGCTGGCGAAAAACTGTTTTTT. Residues: CASNRAQGAGEKLFF.

As concerns this clone: The junction departs from germline at one end; a sequencing error may be responsible. The V gene is TRBV30, the J gene TRBJ2-3; the match to TRBD2 covers 10 bases. The CDR3 covers 17 residues. Germline CDR1 and CDR2: GTSNPN and SVGIG (reference sequence). DNA of the CDR3: TGTGTCTGGAGCCTAACCCGTACTAGCGGGATTTCAGATACGCAGTATTTT. As protein: CVWSLTRTSGISDTQYF.

This chain uses TRBV5-8 with TRBJ1-1; D may be TRBD1 (5 bases). The CDR3 extends over 15 amino acids. Germline CDR1 SGHTS, CDR2 YDEGEE. V was shortened by 0 bases and J by 0 bases, with 9 bases between the two germline ends. The CDR3 bases are TGTGCCAGCAGCTTGGGACAGTTAATGAACACTGAAGCTTTCTTT. Translation: CASSLGQLMNTEAFF.

This rearrangement joins TRBV29-1 to TRBJ2-1, with TRBD1 matching 8 bases. Trimming took 7 bases from V and 6 from J; bases not matched to a gene: 8. This CDR3 spans 13 amino acids. Germline assignment: CDR1 SQVTM and CDR2 ANQGSEA. The CDR3, as DNA: TGCAGCGCCCTACAGGGGGTCGGCAATGAGCAGTTCTTC. Translation gives CSALQGVGNEQFF.

This chain joins TRBV6-1 and TRBJ1-2, with 8 bases that match TRBD1. CDR3 length: 14 residues. The germline CDR1 and CDR2 sequences are MNHNS and SASEGT. Losses at the gene ends were 5 bases for V and 7 bases for J; bases not matched to a gene: 9. The CDR3 loop is CASSLGQGRSGYTF. The CDR3 nucleotides are TGTGCCAGCAGTCTCGGACAGGGCCGGTCTGGCTACACCTTC.

This clone turned up a few times. V and J are TRBV15 and TRBJ2-2, with TRBD2 matching over 8 bases. Germline CDR1 is LNHNV and CDR2 is YYDKDF (reference sequence). The length of the CDR3 is 16 residues. The junction had 6 bases not matched to a gene; V was cut back by 6 bases and J by 0 bases. CDR3 DNA sequence: TGTGCCACCAGTGAAGGACTAGCTCCGAACACCGGGGAGCTGTTTTTT. It codes for CATSEGLAPNTGELFF. The full variable domain, completed using reference TRBV15 and TRBJ2-2, is DAMVIQNPRYQVTQFGKPVTLSCSQTLNHNVMYWYQQKSSQAPKLLFHYYDKDFNNEADTPDNFQSRRPNTSFCFLDIRSPGLGDTAMYLCATSEGLAPNTGELFFGEGSRLTVL.